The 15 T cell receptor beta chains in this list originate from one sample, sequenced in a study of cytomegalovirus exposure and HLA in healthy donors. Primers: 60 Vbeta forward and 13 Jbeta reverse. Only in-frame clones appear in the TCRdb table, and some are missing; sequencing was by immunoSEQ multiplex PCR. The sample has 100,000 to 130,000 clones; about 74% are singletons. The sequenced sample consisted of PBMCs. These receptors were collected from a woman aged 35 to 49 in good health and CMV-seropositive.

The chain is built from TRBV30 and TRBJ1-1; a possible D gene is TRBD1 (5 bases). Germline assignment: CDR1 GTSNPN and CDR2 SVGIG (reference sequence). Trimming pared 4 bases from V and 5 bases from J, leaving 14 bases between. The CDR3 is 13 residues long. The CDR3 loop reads CAWKHRIATEAFF. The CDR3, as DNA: TGTGCCTGGAAGCACAGGATTGCTACTGAAGCTTTCTTT.

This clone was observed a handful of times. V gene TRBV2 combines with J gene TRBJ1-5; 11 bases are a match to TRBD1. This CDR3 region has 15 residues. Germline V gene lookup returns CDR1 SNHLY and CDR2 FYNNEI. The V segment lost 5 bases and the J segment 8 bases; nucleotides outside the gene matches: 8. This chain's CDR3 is CASSREAGQGEPQHF. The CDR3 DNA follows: TGTGCCAGCAGTCGTGAGGCGGGACAGGGGGAGCCCCAGCATTTT. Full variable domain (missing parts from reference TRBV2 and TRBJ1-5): EPEVTQTPSHQVTQMGQEVILRCVPISNHLYFYWYRQILGQKVEFLVSFYNNEISEKSEIFDDQFSVERPDGSNFTLKIRSTKLEDSAMYFCASSREAGQGEPQHFGDGTRLSIL.

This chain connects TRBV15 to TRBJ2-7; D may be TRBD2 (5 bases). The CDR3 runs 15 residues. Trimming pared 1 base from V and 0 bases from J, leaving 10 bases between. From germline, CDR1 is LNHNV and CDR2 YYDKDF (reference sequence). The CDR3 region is CATSRARGPSYEQYF. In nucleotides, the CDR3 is TGTGCCACCAGCAGAGCACGGGGTCCCTCCTACGAGCAGTACTTC.

For the CDR3, the DNA is TGTGCCAGCAGTTTTGGCGGGCGCGGAAACATTCAGTACTTC. It specifies CASSFGGRGNIQYF. V gene TRBV27 combines with J gene TRBJ2-4; weak D call: TRBD2 (5 bases). The length of the CDR3 is 14 residues. V was clipped by 3 bases and J by 6 bases, with 12 bases between them. Germline assignment: CDR1 MNHEY and CDR2 SMNVEV (reference sequence).

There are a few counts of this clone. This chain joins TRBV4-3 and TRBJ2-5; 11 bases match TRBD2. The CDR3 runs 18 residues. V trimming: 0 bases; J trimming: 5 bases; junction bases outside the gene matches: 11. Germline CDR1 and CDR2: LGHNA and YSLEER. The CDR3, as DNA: TGCGCCAGCAGCCAAGATTGGGTTAGCGGGGGGGTATACGAGACCCAGTACTTC. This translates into CASSQDWVSGGVYETQYF.

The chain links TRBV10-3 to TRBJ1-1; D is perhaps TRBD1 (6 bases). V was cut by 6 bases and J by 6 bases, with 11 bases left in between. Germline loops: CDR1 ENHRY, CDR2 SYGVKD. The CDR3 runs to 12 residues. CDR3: CAIRAGESEAFF. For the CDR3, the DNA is TGTGCCATCAGGGCAGGGGAATCTGAAGCTTTCTTT.

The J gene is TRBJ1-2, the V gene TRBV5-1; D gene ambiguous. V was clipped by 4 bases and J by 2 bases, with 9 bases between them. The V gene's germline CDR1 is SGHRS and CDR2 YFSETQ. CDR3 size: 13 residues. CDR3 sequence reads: CASSPSGNYGYTF. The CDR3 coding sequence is TGCGCCAGCAGCCCGTCAGGAAACTATGGCTACACCTTC.

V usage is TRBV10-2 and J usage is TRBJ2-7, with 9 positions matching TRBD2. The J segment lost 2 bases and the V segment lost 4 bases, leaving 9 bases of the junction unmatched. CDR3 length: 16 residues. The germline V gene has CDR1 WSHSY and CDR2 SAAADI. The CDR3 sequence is CASSGGASGVAYEQYF. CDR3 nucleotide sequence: TGCGCCAGCAGTGGGGGAGCTAGCGGGGTTGCCTACGAGCAGTACTTC.

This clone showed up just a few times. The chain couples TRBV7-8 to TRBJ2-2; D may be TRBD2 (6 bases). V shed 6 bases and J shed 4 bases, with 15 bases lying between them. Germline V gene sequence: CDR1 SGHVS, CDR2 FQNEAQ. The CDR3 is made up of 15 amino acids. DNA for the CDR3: TGTGCCAGCAGGGGGCGGGGCGGTGGCACCGGGGAGCTGTTTTTT. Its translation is CASRGRGGGTGELFF. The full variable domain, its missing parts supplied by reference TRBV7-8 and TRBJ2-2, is GAGVSQSPRYKVAKRGQDVALRCDPISGHVSLFWYQQALGQGPEFLTYFQNEAQLDKSGLPSDRFFAERPEGSVSTLKIQRTQQEDSAVYLCASRGRGGGTGELFFGEGSRLTVL.

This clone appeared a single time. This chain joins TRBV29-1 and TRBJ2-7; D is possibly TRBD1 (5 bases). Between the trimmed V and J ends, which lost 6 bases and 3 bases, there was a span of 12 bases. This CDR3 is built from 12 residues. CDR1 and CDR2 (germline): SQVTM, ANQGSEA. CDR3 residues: CSVNQGFYEQYF. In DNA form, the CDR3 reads TGCAGCGTAAATCAGGGATTCTACGAGCAGTACTTC.

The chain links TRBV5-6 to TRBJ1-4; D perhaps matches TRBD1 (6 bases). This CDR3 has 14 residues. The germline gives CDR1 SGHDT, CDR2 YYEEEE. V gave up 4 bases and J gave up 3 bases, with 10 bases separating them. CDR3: CASSTGFPNEKLFF. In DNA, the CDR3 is TGTGCCAGCAGCACAGGGTTCCCTAATGAAAAACTGTTTTTT.

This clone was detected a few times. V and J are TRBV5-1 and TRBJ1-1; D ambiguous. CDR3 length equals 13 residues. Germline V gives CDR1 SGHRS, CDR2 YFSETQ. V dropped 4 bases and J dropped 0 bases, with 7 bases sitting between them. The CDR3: CASSAEMNTEAFF. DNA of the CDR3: TGCGCCAGCAGCGCGGAAATGAACACTGAAGCTTTCTTT.

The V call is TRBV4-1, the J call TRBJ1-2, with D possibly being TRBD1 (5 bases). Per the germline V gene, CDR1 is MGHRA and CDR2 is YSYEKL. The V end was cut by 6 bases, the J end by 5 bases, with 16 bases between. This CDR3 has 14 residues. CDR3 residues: CASSPGRGWYGYTF. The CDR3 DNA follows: TGCGCCAGCAGTCCGGGACGGGGGTGGTATGGCTACACCTTC.

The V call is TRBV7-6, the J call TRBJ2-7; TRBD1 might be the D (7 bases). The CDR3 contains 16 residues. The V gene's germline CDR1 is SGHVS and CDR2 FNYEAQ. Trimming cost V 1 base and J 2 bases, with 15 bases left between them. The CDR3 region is CASSLGGGQGAYEQYF. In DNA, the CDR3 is TGTGCCAGCAGCTTAGGGGGAGGCCAGGGGGCCTACGAGCAGTACTTC.

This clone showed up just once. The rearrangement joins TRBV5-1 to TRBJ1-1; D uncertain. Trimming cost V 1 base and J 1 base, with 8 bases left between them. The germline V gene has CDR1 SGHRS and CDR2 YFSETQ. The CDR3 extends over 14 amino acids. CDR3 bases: TGCGCCAGCAGCTTGACTTCCGGGAACACTGAAGCTTTCTTT. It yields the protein CASSLTSGNTEAFF. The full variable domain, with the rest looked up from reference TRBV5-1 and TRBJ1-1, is KAGVTQTPRYLIKTRGQQVTLSCSPISGHRSVSWYQQTPGQGLQFLFEYFSETQRNKGNFPGRFSGRQFSNSRSEMNVSTLELGDSALYLCASSLTSGNTEAFFGQGTRLTVV.